The 15 T cell receptor beta chains reported below all come from one sample, sequenced in a study of shared clonotypes between healthy human individuals (TCRdb year 2020). Library preparation employed the immunoSEQ multiplex PCR assay. In its TCRdb copy, this immuneACCESS table keeps in-frame sequences only and misses some clones. Where compared with another copy, unresolved V genes explain less than half of these, and the others have no known cause. This sample is represented by 2 million to 2.5 million clones; 85% to 95% of them were singletons. 0.3% to 0.4% of the sample goes to the ten largest clones. Sequenced sample: naive CD4+ T cells from PBMCs. Explained via the paper, the cell subset or site label denotes: CD45RA+ positively selected. These receptors all come from a man aged 18 to 29 in good health. Some clones in this sample may be carry-over from other donors' samples.

V usage is TRBV7-9 and J usage is TRBJ1-1, with a tentative D call TRBD1 (5 bases). CDR3 length: 15 amino acids. The germline gives CDR1 SEHNR, CDR2 FQNEAQ (reference sequence). Deletions cut 5 bases from V and 3 bases from J, with 16 bases between. The CDR3 DNA reads TGTGCCAGCAGCGCAACTCTGGGGGGGTACACTGAAGCTTTCTTT. It translates to CASSATLGGYTEAFF.

The V gene is TRBV20-1, the J gene TRBJ1-2, with D tentatively TRBD1 (5 bases). Germline-derived CDR1 and CDR2 are DFQATT and SNEGSKA (reference sequence). The CDR3 loop spans 11 amino acids. The ends were cut back, 3 bases at V and 7 bases at J, with 9 bases in the middle. CDR3 nucleotide sequence: TGCAGTGCTAGGGGGCGGACTGGCTACACCTTC. This encodes CSARGRTGYTF.

The chain couples TRBV5-1 to TRBJ1-1, with D perhaps matching TRBD1 (5 bases). The CDR3 has 16 residues. Germline values: CDR1 SGHRS, CDR2 YFSETQ. V lost 0 bases to trimming and J lost 0 bases, with 12 bases between them. The CDR3 nucleotides are TGCGCCAGCAGCTTGGGGTCGGCAGGGCTGAACACTGAAGCTTTCTTT. Translated: CASSLGSAGLNTEAFF.

The chain has TRBV6-6 and TRBJ2-3; 7 positions agree with TRBD2. Germline V gene lookup returns CDR1 MNHNY and CDR2 SVGAGI (reference sequence). The CDR3 is 13 residues long. V trimming: 8 bases; J trimming: 5 bases; junction bases outside the gene matches: 7. CDR3 nucleotide sequence: TGTGCCAGCGAACGGAGGGAGGGAGATACGCAGTATTTT. Translation: CASERREGDTQYF.

This chain connects TRBV25-1 to TRBJ1-2; D ambiguous. The CDR3 is 12 residues long. Germline lookup yields CDR1 MGHDK and CDR2 SYGVNS. V was pared by 4 bases and J by 4 bases, with 7 bases between. CDR3 amino acids: CASSVGSYGYTF. CDR3 bases: TGTGCCAGCAGTGTGGGCAGCTATGGCTACACCTTC.

This clone was seen only a few times. V and J are TRBV5-1 and TRBJ2-7; 14 bases agree with TRBD2. CDR3 length: 15 amino acids. The V and J ends lost 4 bases and 6 bases, in that order; junction bases with no gene match: 6. Germline CDR1 reads SGHRS; CDR2 reads YFSETQ. CDR3 DNA: TGCGCCAGCAGCCCGGGACTAGCGGGAGTTGGCGAGCAGTACTTC. It specifies CASSPGLAGVGEQYF.

This clone occurred once. This rearrangement joins TRBV5-1 to TRBJ2-1; the match to TRBD1 covers 7 bases. The germline gives CDR1 SGHRS, CDR2 YFSETQ. Losses at the gene ends were 4 bases for V and 1 base for J; bases not matched to a gene: 23. CDR3 length: 21 residues. Here the CDR3 reads CASSLMGQKEEEGPSYNEQFF. Written as DNA, the CDR3 is TGCGCCAGCAGCCTGATGGGACAGAAAGAGGAGGAAGGCCCATCCTACAATGAGCAGTTCTTC.

This clone was recorded once. J is TRBJ2-2 and V is TRBV11-3; TRBD1 matches at 8 bases. Germline V gene data show CDR1 as SGHNT and CDR2 as YENEEA. CDR3 size: 19 residues. Losses at the gene ends were 5 bases for V and 7 bases for J; bases not matched to a gene: 21. The CDR3 DNA sequence: TGTGCCAGCAGCCCGAGGACAGGGTTGACTCCAGAACACATCGGGGAGCTGTTTTTT. Its translation is CASSPRTGLTPEHIGELFF.

The chain employs TRBV28 and TRBJ2-7; 9 bases agree with TRBD1. The trim removed 2 bases at V and 2 bases at J, leaving 4 bases unmatched. The CDR3 length is 15 residues. From germline, CDR1 is MDHEN and CDR2 SYDVKM. The CDR3 is CASSLQTGGTYEQYF. The CDR3 DNA follows: TGTGCCAGCAGTTTACAGACAGGGGGAACCTACGAGCAGTACTTC.

For the CDR3, the DNA is TGTGCCAGCAGAAGGCAGGGTGGGAATGAGCAGTTCTTC. This sequence encodes CASRRQGGNEQFF. This sequence joins TRBV28 and TRBJ2-1, with D tentatively TRBD1 (5 bases). Deletions cut 6 bases from V and 7 bases from J, with 13 bases between. Germline V gene lookup returns CDR1 MDHEN and CDR2 SYDVKM. The CDR3 is 13 amino acids.

The V call is TRBV18, the J call TRBJ2-5; the match to TRBD2 covers 9 bases. V gave up 5 bases and J gave up 5 bases; unmatched junction bases: 15. CDR1 and CDR2 from the germline V gene are KGHSH and LQKENI. This CDR3 has 17 amino acids. The CDR3 reads CASSTREASGARETQYF. CDR3 nucleotide sequence: TGTGCCAGCTCAACCCGGGAGGCTAGCGGGGCACGGGAGACCCAGTACTTC.

The V call is TRBV18, the J call TRBJ1-5; D gene uncertain. V shed 1 base and J shed 5 bases, with 9 bases lying between them. CDR1 and CDR2 from the germline V gene are KGHSH and LQKENI. The CDR3 spans 14 residues. The chain's CDR3 is CASSPQGFDQPQHF. The CDR3 nucleotides are TGTGCCAGCTCACCACAGGGTTTCGATCAGCCCCAGCATTTT.

V is TRBV5-1 and J is TRBJ2-7, with D perhaps assigned TRBD1 or TRBD2 (6 bases each). Trimming removed 4 bases at V and 6 bases at J, with 20 bases between. Germline CDR1 is SGHRS and CDR2 is YFSETQ. There are 15 residues in the CDR3. This CDR3 is CASSDRTALRGEQYF. CDR3 bases: TGCGCCAGCAGCGACCGGACAGCCTTGCGGGGCGAGCAGTACTTC. The full variable domain, its missing parts supplied by reference TRBV5-1 and TRBJ2-7, is KAGVTQTPRYLIKTRGQQVTLSCSPISGHRSVSWYQQTPGQGLQFLFEYFSETQRNKGNFPGRFSGRQFSNSRSEMNVSTLELGDSALYLCASSDRTALRGEQYFGPGTRLTVT.

This chain connects TRBV7-9 to TRBJ2-2; 7 nucleotides agree with TRBD2. CDR1 and CDR2 (germline): SEHNR, FQNEAQ (reference sequence). The junction had 8 bases not matched to a gene; V was cut back by 4 bases and J by 3 bases. This CDR3 is 16 amino acids long. CDR3 sequence (DNA): TGTGCCAGCAGCTATTTCGGGCTAGCGGACACCGGGGAGCTGTTTTTT. Its translation: CASSYFGLADTGELFF.

The rearrangement links TRBV7-2 to TRBJ2-5, with D perhaps TRBD1 (5 bases). V dropped 4 bases and J dropped 4 bases, with 10 bases sitting between them. Germline CDR1 is SGHTA and CDR2 is FQGNSA. The CDR3 spans 13 residues. CDR3 sequence reads: CASSSRGPETQYF. Written as DNA, the CDR3 is TGTGCCAGCAGCTCAAGGGGTCCAGAGACCCAGTACTTC.